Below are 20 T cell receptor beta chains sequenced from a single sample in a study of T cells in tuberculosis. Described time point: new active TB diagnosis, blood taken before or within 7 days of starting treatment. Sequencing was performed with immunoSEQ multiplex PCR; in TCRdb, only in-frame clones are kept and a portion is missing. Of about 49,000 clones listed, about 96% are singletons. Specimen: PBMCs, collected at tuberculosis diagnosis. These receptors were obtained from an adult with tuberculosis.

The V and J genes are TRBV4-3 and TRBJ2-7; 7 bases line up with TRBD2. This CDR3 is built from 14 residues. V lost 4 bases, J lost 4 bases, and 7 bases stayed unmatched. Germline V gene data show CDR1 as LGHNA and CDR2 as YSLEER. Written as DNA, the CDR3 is TGCGCCAGCAGCCCGACTAGCTCGGGATACGAGCAGTACTTC. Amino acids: CASSPTSSGYEQYF.

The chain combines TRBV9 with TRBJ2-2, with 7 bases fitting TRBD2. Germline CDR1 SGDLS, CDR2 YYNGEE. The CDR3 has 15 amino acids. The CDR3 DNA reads TGTGCTTCCTCGGTGGGAGGGCCCGACACCGGGGAGCTGTTTTTT. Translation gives CASSVGGPDTGELFF.

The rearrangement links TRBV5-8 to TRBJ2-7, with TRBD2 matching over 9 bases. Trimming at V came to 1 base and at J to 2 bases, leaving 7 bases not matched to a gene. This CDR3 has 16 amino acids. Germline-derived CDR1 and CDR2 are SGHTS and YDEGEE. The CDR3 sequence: CASSLLAGGTPYEQYF. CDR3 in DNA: TGTGCCAGCAGCTTGCTGGCGGGAGGGACCCCCTACGAGCAGTACTTC.

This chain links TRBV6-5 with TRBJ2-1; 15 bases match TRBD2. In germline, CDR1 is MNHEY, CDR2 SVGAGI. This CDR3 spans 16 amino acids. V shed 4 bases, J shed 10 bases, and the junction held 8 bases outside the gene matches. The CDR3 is CASSLRTSGRAQEQFF. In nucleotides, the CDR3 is TGTGCCAGCAGTTTGCGGACTAGCGGGAGGGCCCAGGAGCAGTTCTTC.

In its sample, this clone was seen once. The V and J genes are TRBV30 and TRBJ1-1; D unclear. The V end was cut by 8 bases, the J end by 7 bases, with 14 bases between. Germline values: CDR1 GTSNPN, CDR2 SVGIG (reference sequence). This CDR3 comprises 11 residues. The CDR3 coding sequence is TGTGCCCATACCCCGGGGATTGAAGCTTTCTTT. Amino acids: CAHTPGIEAFF.

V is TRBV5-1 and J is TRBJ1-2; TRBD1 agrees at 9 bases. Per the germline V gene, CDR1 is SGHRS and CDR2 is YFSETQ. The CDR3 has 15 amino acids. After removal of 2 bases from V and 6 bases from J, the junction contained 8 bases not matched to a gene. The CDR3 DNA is TGCGCCAGCAGCTTACAGGGGGCGAAAGGTGATGGCTACACCTTC. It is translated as CASSLQGAKGDGYTF.

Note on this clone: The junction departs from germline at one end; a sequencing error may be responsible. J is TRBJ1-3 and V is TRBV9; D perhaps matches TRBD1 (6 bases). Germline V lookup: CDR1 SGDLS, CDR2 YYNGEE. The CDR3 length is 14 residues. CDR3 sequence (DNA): TGTGCCCGCAGTGGGGGGGCCTGGGGAAACACCATATATTTT. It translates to CARSGGAWGNTIYF.

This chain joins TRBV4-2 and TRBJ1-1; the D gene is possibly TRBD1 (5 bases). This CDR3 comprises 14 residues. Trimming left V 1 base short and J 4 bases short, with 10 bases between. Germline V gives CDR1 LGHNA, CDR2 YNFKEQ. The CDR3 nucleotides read TGTGCCAGCAGCCAAGTGGTCGGGGGCACTGAAGCTTTCTTT. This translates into CASSQVVGGTEAFF.

This chain's CDR3 is CASSFGHSTNEKLFF. CDR3 coding DNA: TGTGCCAGCAGCTTCGGACATTCAACTAATGAAAAACTGTTTTTT. This chain joins TRBV9 and TRBJ1-4; possible D gene TRBD1, 5 bases. The CDR3 is made up of 15 amino acids. Per germline, CDR1 SGDLS and CDR2 YYNGEE. Trimming shortened V by 4 bases and J by 0 bases, and 10 bases separated the two germline ends.

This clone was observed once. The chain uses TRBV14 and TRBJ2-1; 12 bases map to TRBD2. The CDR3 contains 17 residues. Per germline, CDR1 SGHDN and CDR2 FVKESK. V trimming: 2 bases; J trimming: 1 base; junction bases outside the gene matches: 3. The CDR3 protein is CASSQLAGGGSYNEQFF. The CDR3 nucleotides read TGTGCCAGCAGCCAACTAGCGGGAGGGGGGTCCTACAATGAGCAGTTCTTC.

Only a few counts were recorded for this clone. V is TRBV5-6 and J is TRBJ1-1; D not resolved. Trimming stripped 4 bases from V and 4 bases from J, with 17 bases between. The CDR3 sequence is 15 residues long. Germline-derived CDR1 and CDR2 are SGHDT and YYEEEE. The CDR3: CASSPSPKAGTEAFF. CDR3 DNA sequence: TGTGCCAGCAGCCCCTCCCCAAAAGCGGGCACTGAAGCTTTCTTT.

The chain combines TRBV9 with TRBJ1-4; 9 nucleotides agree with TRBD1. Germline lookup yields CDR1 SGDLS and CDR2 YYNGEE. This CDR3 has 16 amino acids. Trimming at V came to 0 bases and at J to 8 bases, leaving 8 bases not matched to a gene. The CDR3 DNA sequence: TGTGCCAGCAGCGTAGGAGGGACAGGGCTTGGAGAAAAACTGTTTTTT. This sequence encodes CASSVGGTGLGEKLFF. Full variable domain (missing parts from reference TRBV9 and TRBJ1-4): DSGVTQTPKHLITATGQRVTLRCSPRSGDLSVYWYQQSLDQGLQFLIQYYNGEERAKGNILERFSAQQFPDLHSELNLSSLELGDSALYFCASSVGGTGLGEKLFFGSGTQLSVL.

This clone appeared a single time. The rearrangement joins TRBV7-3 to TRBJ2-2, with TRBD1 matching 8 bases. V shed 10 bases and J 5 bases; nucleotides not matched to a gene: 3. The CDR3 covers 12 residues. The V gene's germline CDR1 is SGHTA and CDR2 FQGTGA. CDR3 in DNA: TGTGCCACCCGACAGGGGACCGGGGAGCTGTTTTTT. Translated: CATRQGTGELFF.

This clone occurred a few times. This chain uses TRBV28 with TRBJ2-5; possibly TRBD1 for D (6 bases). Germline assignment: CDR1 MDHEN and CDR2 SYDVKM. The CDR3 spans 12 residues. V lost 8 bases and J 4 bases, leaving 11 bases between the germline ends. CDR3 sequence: CASVTGSETQYF. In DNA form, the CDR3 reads TGTGCCAGCGTCACAGGGTCAGAGACCCAGTACTTC.

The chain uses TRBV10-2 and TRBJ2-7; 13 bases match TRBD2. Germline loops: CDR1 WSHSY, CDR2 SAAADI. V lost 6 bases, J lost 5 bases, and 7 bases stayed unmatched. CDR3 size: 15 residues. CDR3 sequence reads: CASRIGTSGTDEQYF. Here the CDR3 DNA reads TGCGCCAGCAGAATAGGGACTAGCGGGACGGACGAGCAGTACTTC.

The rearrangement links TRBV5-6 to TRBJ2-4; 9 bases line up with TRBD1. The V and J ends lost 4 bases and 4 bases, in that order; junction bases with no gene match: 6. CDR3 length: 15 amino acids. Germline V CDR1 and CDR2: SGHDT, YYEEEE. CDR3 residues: CASSPEGQGKNIQYF. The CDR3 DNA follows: TGTGCCAGCAGCCCGGAGGGACAGGGAAAAAACATTCAGTACTTC.

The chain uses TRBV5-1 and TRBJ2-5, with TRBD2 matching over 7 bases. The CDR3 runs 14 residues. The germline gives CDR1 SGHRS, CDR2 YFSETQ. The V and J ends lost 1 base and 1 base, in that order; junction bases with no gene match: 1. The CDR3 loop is CASSLTSAQETQYF. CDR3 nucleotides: TGCGCCAGCAGCTTGACTAGCGCCCAAGAGACCCAGTACTTC.

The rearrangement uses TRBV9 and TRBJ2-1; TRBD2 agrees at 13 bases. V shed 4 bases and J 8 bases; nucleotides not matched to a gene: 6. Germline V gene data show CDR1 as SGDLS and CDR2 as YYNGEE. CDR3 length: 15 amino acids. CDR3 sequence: CASSTRTSGRDEQFF. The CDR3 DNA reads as TGTGCCAGCAGCACCCGGACTAGCGGGAGAGATGAGCAGTTCTTC.

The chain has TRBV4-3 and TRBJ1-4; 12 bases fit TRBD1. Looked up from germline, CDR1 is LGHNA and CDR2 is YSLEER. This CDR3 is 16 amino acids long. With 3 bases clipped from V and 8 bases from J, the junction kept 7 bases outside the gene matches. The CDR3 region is CASSQGTGGLREKLFF. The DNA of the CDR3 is TGCGCCAGCAGCCAGGGGACAGGGGGCTTACGAGAAAAACTGTTTTTT.

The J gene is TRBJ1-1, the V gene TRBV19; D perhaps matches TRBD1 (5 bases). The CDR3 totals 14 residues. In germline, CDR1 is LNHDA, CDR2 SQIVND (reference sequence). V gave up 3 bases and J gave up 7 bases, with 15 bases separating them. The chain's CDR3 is CASSMGGPGLEAFF. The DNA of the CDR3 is TGTGCCAGTAGTATGGGGGGACCTGGACTTGAAGCTTTCTTT.